This T cell receptor (beta chain) was recovered during a study of human T cells and chemical hapten exposure. Across the study: Small pooled library volume differences chiefly drove per-sample TCR yield variation. Study-level findings and limits: With DPC sensitization, TCRs exceeding 1 in 1000 frequency showed no change.

Indicated time point: healthy volunteer bleed at 2 weeks. RNA extraction used unfractionated whole blood as the source of total RNA. Germline CDR1 reads SQVTM; CDR2 reads ANQGSEA. The CDR3 is made up of 15 amino acids. Trimming removed 3 bases from V and 10 bases from J; junction bases left unmatched: 13. During construction of the library, unique molecular identifiers were attached to individual cDNA molecules for quantitative, reproducible TCR counting. Original analysis: TCR counts had a median of around 94,000 per sample and spanned about 23,224 to 690,600. TCRdb used MiXCR to reprocess the RACE reads, holding one entry per CDR3 protein. TCRdb's processing, not the authors', yielded these V and J calls. The sample shows 43,000 or so distinct CDR3 sequences, 4.3% of them seen only once. In its sample, this clonotype was seen many times. The antigen remains unidentified.

This sequence originates from a female donor in good health. Some clones in this sample may be carry-over from other donors' samples. Input material: whole blood. This chain connects TRBV29-1 to TRBJ2-1; 9 bases map to TRBD2. The CDR3 bases are TGCAGCGTTGAGCCCCCGCGGGGGGGGCTCTGGGAGCAGTTCTTC. Protein product: CSVEPPRGGLWEQFF.